Following are 8 T cell receptor beta chains from one sample sequenced in a study of shared clonotypes between healthy human individuals. Assay used: immunoSEQ multiplex PCR; TCRdb lists only in-frame clones, some missing. The sample includes 550,000 to 650,000 clones, approximately 96% of them seen just once. Naive CD8 cells lacked CD45RO and underwent positive selection for CCR7, leaving out terminally differentiated effector memory CD45RA+ cells. The material sequenced was naive CD8+ T cells sorted from blood. The receptors stem from a woman in her thirties in good health.

The chain recombines TRBV2 with TRBJ2-1; 8 nucleotides line up with TRBD2. The CDR3 sequence is 14 residues long. Trimming at V came to 9 bases and at J to 5 bases, leaving 9 bases not matched to a gene. Per the germline V gene, CDR1 is SNHLY and CDR2 is FYNNEI. CDR3 in amino acids: CARTTGTSHNEQFF. CDR3 DNA sequence: TGTGCCAGAACGACCGGGACTAGTCACAATGAGCAGTTCTTC.

The V call is TRBV27, the J call TRBJ2-7, with D possibly being TRBD2 (6 bases). The germline V gene has CDR1 MNHEY and CDR2 SMNVEV (reference sequence). The germline V and J ends were trimmed by 11 bases and 7 bases, with 18 bases remaining between them. This CDR3 contains 12 residues. The CDR3: CAVYGGGSEQYF. CDR3 bases: TGTGCCGTCTACGGGGGAGGTAGTGAGCAGTACTTC.

The rearrangement joins TRBV2 to TRBJ1-1, with 10 bases that match TRBD1. The trim removed 2 bases at V and 3 bases at J, leaving 9 bases unmatched. Germline V gene sequence: CDR1 SNHLY, CDR2 FYNNEI. This CDR3 region has 17 residues. CDR3 coding DNA: TGTGCCAGCAGTGAACCGGGACAGGGGCGATGGGACACTGAAGCTTTCTTT. Translating gives CASSEPGQGRWDTEAFF.

The rearrangement joins TRBV27 to TRBJ1-1; D gene unclear. Trimming removed 6 bases from V and 3 bases from J, with 11 bases in between. Germline CDR1 and CDR2: MNHEY and SMNVEV (reference sequence). This CDR3 region has 13 residues. CDR3 amino acids: CASRGPLDTEAFF. Here the CDR3 DNA reads TGTGCCAGCAGAGGACCGTTGGACACTGAAGCTTTCTTT.

The rearrangement uses TRBV10-2 and TRBJ2-1; 9 bases align to TRBD2. Germline lookup yields CDR1 WSHSY and CDR2 SAAADI. With V trimmed by 3 bases and J by 1 base, 7 bases remained unmatched. This CDR3 is built from 17 residues. The CDR3 bases are TGCGCCAGCAGTGACTACGGGACTAGCCGGTCCTACAATGAGCAGTTCTTC. Amino acid sequence: CASSDYGTSRSYNEQFF.

The chain carries TRBV28 and TRBJ2-5, with 7 positions matching TRBD2. This CDR3 spans 15 amino acids. V trimming: 3 bases; J trimming: 4 bases; junction bases outside the gene matches: 8. CDR1 and CDR2 (germline): MDHEN, SYDVKM. CDR3 DNA sequence: TGTGCCAGCAGTTTTGGGCGGGAGAGGGGAGAGACCCAGTACTTC. Translating it yields CASSFGRERGETQYF.

The chain joins TRBV13 to TRBJ2-4; D gene ambiguous. CDR3 length: 14 amino acids. The V gene's germline CDR1 is PRHDT and CDR2 FYEKMQ (reference sequence). The V end was cut by 5 bases, the J end by 3 bases, with 11 bases between. As DNA, the CDR3 is TGTGCCAGCAGCGGCGACCTCGACAAAAACATTCAGTACTTC. As protein: CASSGDLDKNIQYF. The complete variable domain, with remaining parts taken from reference TRBV13 and TRBJ2-4, reads AAGVIQSPRHLIKEKRETATLKCYPIPRHDTVYWYQQGPGQDPQFLISFYEKMQSDKGSIPDRFSAQQFSDYHSELNMSSLELGDSALYFCASSGDLDKNIQYFGAGTRLSVL.

This clone was recorded once. The V gene is TRBV11-3, the J gene TRBJ2-1; TRBD2 matches at 9 bases. With 1 base clipped from V and 7 bases from J, the junction kept 2 bases outside the gene matches. The CDR3 is 14 residues long. Per the germline V gene, CDR1 is SGHNT and CDR2 is YENEEA. For the CDR3, the DNA is TGTGCCAGCAGCTTAGGTAGCGGGAGAAATGAGCAGTTCTTC. It is translated as CASSLGSGRNEQFF.